What follows are 28 T cell receptor beta chains derived from one specimen sequenced in a study of shared clonotypes between healthy human individuals (dated by TCRdb to about 2020). The library was produced with the immunoSEQ multiplex PCR assay. TCRdb stores this immuneACCESS table with in-frame sequences only. Part of the clones is absent; in the studies checked, under half of the shortfall reflects unresolved V genes, and no reason is known for the rest. For this sample the table gives over 700,000 clones, of which over 60% were detected only once. The ten largest make up under 2% of the sample. The specimen was memory CD4+ T cells sorted from blood. In light of the paper, this sample's cell subset or site label describes: CD45RA-negative fraction. These receptors all stem from a woman aged 25 to 45 in good health.

The chain joins TRBV9 to TRBJ2-7; 8 positions agree with TRBD1. This CDR3 has 15 residues. Germline values: CDR1 SGDLS, CDR2 YYNGEE. Trimming removed 2 bases from V and 2 bases from J; junction bases left unmatched: 6. The CDR3 DNA reads as TGTGCCAGCAGCGTTGCAACAGGGGGAGCCTACGAGCAGTACTTC. Its protein product is CASSVATGGAYEQYF.

Notes on this clone: This CDR3 is also generated by other DNA sequences in the sample. This sequence joins TRBV7-2 and TRBJ1-1; D possibly corresponds to TRBD1 (5 bases). The CDR3 covers 13 residues. The germline gives CDR1 SGHTA, CDR2 FQGNSA. With 5 bases removed from V and 3 bases from J, the gap between germline ends came to 10 bases. The CDR3 spells CASSIQGDTEAFF. The CDR3 nucleotides are TGTGCCAGCAGCATCCAGGGAGACACTGAAGCTTTCTTT.

This clone was detected once. Other DNA sequences in the same sample also yield this CDR3. J is TRBJ2-3 and V is TRBV7-2, with D possibly being TRBD2 (6 bases). The CDR3 sequence is 15 residues long. Germline lookup yields CDR1 SGHTA and CDR2 FQGNSA. The V end was cut by 0 bases, the J end by 2 bases, with 9 bases between. CDR3 in amino acids: CASSLAGLYTDTQYF. DNA of the CDR3: TGTGCCAGCAGCTTAGCGGGACTGTACACAGATACGCAGTATTTT.

Regarding this clone: Distinct nucleotide sequences in the sample also encode this CDR3. The rearrangement joins TRBV20-1 to TRBJ2-7; D gene ambiguous. Germline assignment: CDR1 DFQATT and CDR2 SNEGSKA (reference sequence). The CDR3 is 11 amino acids. Trimming shortened V by 0 bases and J by 6 bases, and 6 bases separated the two germline ends. CDR3: CSARDVGEQYF. The CDR3 DNA reads TGCAGTGCTAGAGATGTCGGCGAGCAGTACTTC.

This clone was seen many times. The V gene is TRBV10-2, the J gene TRBJ2-5, with a possible D match to TRBD1 (6 bases). Trimming removed 11 bases at V and 5 bases at J, with 15 bases between. The CDR3 is 12 residues long. Germline V gene sequence: CDR1 WSHSY, CDR2 SAAADI. CDR3 nucleotide sequence: TGCGCCGCCCGGGTCCAGGGGGAGACCCAGTACTTC. Its translation: CAARVQGETQYF.

This rearrangement joins TRBV6-4 to TRBJ2-5, with 9 bases matching TRBD2. The CDR3 has 16 residues. Germline V gene sequence: CDR1 MRHNA, CDR2 SNTAGT. Trimming removed 0 bases from V and 2 bases from J; junction bases left unmatched: 4. The CDR3 protein is CASSDSTSGDQETQYF. The DNA for the CDR3 is TGTGCCAGCAGTGACTCGACTAGCGGTGATCAAGAGACCCAGTACTTC.

The table lists this clone with a count of one. This chain uses TRBV19 with TRBJ1-1; a possible D gene is TRBD1 (5 bases). The length of the CDR3 is 13 residues. The ends were cut back, 7 bases at V and 2 bases at J, with 11 bases in the middle. Germline CDR1 is LNHDA and CDR2 is SQIVND (reference sequence). The CDR3 nucleotides read TGTGCCAGTACCCGGGGGATAAACACTGAAGCTTTCTTT. The encoded protein is CASTRGINTEAFF. Full variable domain (missing parts from reference TRBV19 and TRBJ1-1): DGGITQSPKYLFRKEGQNVTLSCEQNLNHDAMYWYRQDPGQGLRLIYYSQIVNDFQKGDIAEGYSVSREKKESFPLTVTSAQKNPTAFYLCASTRGINTEAFFGQGTRLTVV.

This clone has ten or more counts. The chain uses TRBV6-4 and TRBJ1-6, with 7 positions matching TRBD1. Germline CDR1 and CDR2: MRHNA and SNTAGT. CDR3 size: 15 residues. The J segment lost 10 bases and the V segment lost 3 bases, leaving 9 bases of the junction unmatched. CDR3 sequence (DNA): TGTGCCAGCAGTGAAGAGGGAGGGGGCATCTCACCCCTCCACTTT. Translating it yields CASSEEGGGISPLHF.

V is TRBV5-1 and J is TRBJ2-1, with D tentatively TRBD1 (5 bases). The length of the CDR3 is 16 residues. Deletions cut 0 bases from V and 0 bases from J, with 10 bases between. Germline V gene data show CDR1 as SGHRS and CDR2 as YFSETQ. The CDR3 protein is CASSLEGDSSYNEQFF. The CDR3 DNA sequence: TGCGCCAGCAGCTTGGAGGGCGACAGCTCCTACAATGAGCAGTTCTTC.

The rearrangement links TRBV19 to TRBJ1-2, with D possibly matching TRBD1 (5 bases). The CDR3 totals 13 residues. Germline loops: CDR1 LNHDA, CDR2 SQIVND (reference sequence). V shed 6 bases and J shed 1 base, with 9 bases lying between them. The CDR3 sequence: CASSDRFNYGYTF. CDR3 nucleotides: TGTGCCAGTAGCGACAGATTTAACTATGGCTACACCTTC. Based on the CDR3 plus reference TRBV19 and TRBJ1-2, the full variable domain is DGGITQSPKYLFRKEGQNVTLSCEQNLNHDAMYWYRQDPGQGLRLIYYSQIVNDFQKGDIAEGYSVSREKKESFPLTVTSAQKNPTAFYLCASSDRFNYGYTFGSGTRLTVV.

The CDR3 DNA reads as TGTGCCAGCAGCCTGGGTCAGGCCGAGCAGTACTTC. Protein product: CASSLGQAEQYF. The rearrangement links TRBV11-3 to TRBJ2-7; D unresolved. Per germline, CDR1 SGHNT and CDR2 YENEEA. V was shortened by 5 bases and J by 6 bases, with 11 bases between the two germline ends. The CDR3 sequence is 12 residues long.

The chain links TRBV5-1 to TRBJ2-2; 11 nucleotides align to TRBD2. J was trimmed by 2 bases and V by 0 bases; bases with no gene match: 6. The germline CDR1 and CDR2 sequences are SGHRS and YFSETQ. This CDR3 region has 18 residues. The CDR3 nucleotides are TGCGCCAGCAGCTTGGGACTAGCGGGAAAAATAAACACCGGGGAGCTGTTTTTT. This encodes CASSLGLAGKINTGELFF.

The gene calls are TRBV6-5 and TRBJ1-3; D is unresolved. The CDR3 sequence is 14 residues long. CDR1 and CDR2 from the germline V gene are MNHEY and SVGAGI. The V and J ends lost 6 bases and 0 bases respectively, with 9 bases between them. CDR3 coding DNA: TGTGCCAGCAGCGACCGTCGCTCTGGAAACACCATATATTTT. Translating it yields CASSDRRSGNTIYF.

About this clone itself: With only one base between it and a far larger clone, this is likely a read error. The CDR3 reads CASSKQRDSYEQYF. In nucleotides, the CDR3 is TGTGCCAGCAGCAAACAGCGGGACTCCTACGAGCAGTACTTC. This chain uses TRBV11-3 with TRBJ2-7; the match to TRBD2 covers 7 bases. The germline gives CDR1 SGHNT, CDR2 YENEEA. The CDR3 loop spans 14 amino acids. J lost 0 bases, V lost 5 bases, and 4 bases had no gene match. Full variable domain (remainder filled in from reference TRBV11-3 and TRBJ2-7): EAGVVQSPRYKIIEKKQPVAFWCNPISGHNTLYWYLQNLGQGPELLIRYENEEAVDDSQLPKDRFSAERLKGVDSTLKIQPAELGDSAVYLCASSKQRDSYEQYFGPGTRLTVT.

This clone was recorded once. This is likely an artifact of a read error, given a far larger clone one base away. The same CDR3 also results from other DNA sequences found in this sample. The chain links TRBV18 to TRBJ2-5; D might be TRBD2 (6 bases). Germline CDR1 KGHSH, CDR2 LQKENI. The CDR3 extends over 17 amino acids. CDR3 bases: TGCGCCAGCTCACCCTCCTCCACCAGGACTATATCAGAGACCCAGTACTTC. Translation gives CASSPSSTRTISETQYF.

The CDR3 protein is CASSSVQGAREKLFF. The CDR3 DNA reads as TGTGCCAGCTCATCGGTACAGGGGGCGCGCGAAAAACTGTTTTTT. This chain connects TRBV18 to TRBJ1-4, with TRBD1 identical over 9 bases. CDR3 length: 15 residues. The ends lost 5 bases at V and 8 bases at J; junction bases unmatched: 9. CDR1 KGHSH and CDR2 LQKENI come from the germline V gene.

This clone turned up a few times. The gene calls are TRBV2 and TRBJ1-1; TRBD1 is a possible D gene (5 bases). The CDR3 consists of 13 residues. Germline loops: CDR1 SNHLY, CDR2 FYNNEI. Trimming removed 3 bases from V and 5 bases from J, with 10 bases in between. CDR3 nucleotide sequence: TGTGCCAGCAGTGACGACAGTGTTACTGAAGCTTTCTTT. Translation gives CASSDDSVTEAFF. The full variable domain, with the rest looked up from reference TRBV2 and TRBJ1-1, is EPEVTQTPSHQVTQMGQEVILRCVPISNHLYFYWYRQILGQKVEFLVSFYNNEISEKSEIFDDQFSVERPDGSNFTLKIRSTKLEDSAMYFCASSDDSVTEAFFGQGTRLTVV.

The chain combines TRBV27 with TRBJ2-1, with 14 positions matching TRBD2. CDR3 length: 13 residues. After removal of 8 bases from V and 7 bases from J, the junction contained 1 base not matched to a gene. Germline V gene lookup returns CDR1 MNHEY and CDR2 SMNVEV (reference sequence). The CDR3: CASRLAGGNEQFF. The CDR3 nucleotides read TGTGCCAGCCGACTAGCGGGAGGGAATGAGCAGTTCTTC.

This clone has a handful of counts. The chain carries TRBV6-5 and TRBJ1-2; TRBD1 aligns across 9 bases. Germline V gene lookup returns CDR1 MNHEY and CDR2 SVGAGI. Germline trimming cut 6 bases from V and 4 bases from J; bases unmatched to any gene: 6. The CDR3 is 14 residues long. The CDR3 here is CASSPDRGSYGYTF. CDR3 bases: TGTGCCAGCAGCCCGGACAGGGGATCCTATGGCTACACCTTC.

The CDR3 sequence: CASSGSNWIQNIQYF. Written as DNA, the CDR3 is TGTGCCAGCAGTGGCTCGAACTGGATCCAAAACATTCAGTACTTC. The rearrangement uses TRBV6-1 and TRBJ2-4; D unresolved. Trimming removed 4 bases at V and 5 bases at J, with 15 bases between. The CDR3 loop spans 15 amino acids. Germline CDR1 is MNHNS and CDR2 is SASEGT.

V usage is TRBV27 and J usage is TRBJ1-5; D gene uncertain. Germline CDR1 is MNHEY and CDR2 is SMNVEV (reference sequence). CDR3 length equals 14 residues. V lost 5 bases and J lost 5, with 13 bases in between. The CDR3 protein is CASSAHRRYQPQHF. CDR3 nucleotide sequence: TGTGCCAGCAGTGCCCACCGACGGTATCAGCCCCAGCATTTT.

In this sample, this clone turned up a few times. The rearrangement joins TRBV27 to TRBJ2-2; possible D gene TRBD1, 6 bases. Trimming removed 5 bases from V and 5 bases from J, with 15 bases in between. The germline V gene encodes CDR1 MNHEY and CDR2 SMNVEV (reference sequence). The CDR3 sequence is 15 residues long. The DNA for the CDR3 is TGTGCCAGCAGTGCAAAACAGGGTACGACCGGGGAGCTGTTTTTT. This sequence encodes CASSAKQGTTGELFF.

V usage is TRBV28 and J usage is TRBJ1-5; unclear D gene. CDR1 MDHEN and CDR2 SYDVKM come from the germline V gene. CDR3 size: 16 residues. The V and J ends lost 7 bases and 2 bases respectively, with 18 bases between them. CDR3 DNA sequence: TGTGCCAGCACGCGAGATACCCCGGTGGGCAATCAGCCCCAGCATTTT. Amino acid sequence: CASTRDTPVGNQPQHF.

This chain uses TRBV19 with TRBJ1-3, with 9 nucleotides matching TRBD1. The trim removed 5 bases at V and 2 bases at J, leaving 10 bases unmatched. Germline assignment: CDR1 LNHDA and CDR2 SQIVND (reference sequence). The CDR3 totals 17 residues. The CDR3 region is CASSPSTGTGTGNTIYF. In DNA form, the CDR3 reads TGTGCCAGTAGTCCTTCTACCGGGACAGGGACTGGAAACACCATATATTTT. The full variable domain, with the rest looked up from reference TRBV19 and TRBJ1-3, is DGGITQSPKYLFRKEGQNVTLSCEQNLNHDAMYWYRQDPGQGLRLIYYSQIVNDFQKGDIAEGYSVSREKKESFPLTVTSAQKNPTAFYLCASSPSTGTGTGNTIYFGEGSWLTVV.

The V call is TRBV5-1, the J call TRBJ1-1; D is uncertain. Germline values: CDR1 SGHRS, CDR2 YFSETQ. V was shortened by 1 base and J by 1 base, with 8 bases between the two germline ends. This CDR3 is built from 14 residues. CDR3 sequence: CASSLIGQNTEAFF. The CDR3 nucleotides are TGCGCCAGCAGCTTGATAGGGCAGAACACTGAAGCTTTCTTT.

The V and J genes are TRBV21-1 and TRBJ2-7; the D call of TRBD2 is as the table states it, not checked on the DNA. TRBV21-1 is noted as a pseudogene. The CDR3 totals 13 residues. The CDR3 bases are TGTGCCAGCACCGGGACTGACTCCTACGAGCAGTACTTC. Translation: CASTGTDSYEQYF.

This clone has more than one count but fewer than ten. V gene TRBV27 combines with J gene TRBJ1-3; D not resolved. This CDR3 spans 17 amino acids. The V end was cut by 6 bases, the J end by 0 bases, with 18 bases between. From germline, CDR1 is MNHEY and CDR2 SMNVEV (reference sequence). This chain's CDR3 is CASSPDPRSYSGNTIYF. DNA of the CDR3: TGTGCCAGCAGCCCGGACCCTAGGAGCTACTCTGGAAACACCATATATTTT.

This clone has a single count. The chain employs TRBV11-3 and TRBJ2-7, with D uncertain. Trimming took 3 bases from V and 3 from J, leaving 15 bases between them. Per germline, CDR1 SGHNT and CDR2 YENEEA. This CDR3 has 15 amino acids. CDR3 nucleotide sequence: TGTGCCAGCAGCTTCAATACTGGACCAAGCTACGAGCAGTACTTC. Its protein is CASSFNTGPSYEQYF.